This T cell receptor beta chain was recorded in a study of T cell responses to AZD1222 COVID-19 vaccine (dated by TCRdb to the early 2020s). About the study as a whole: AZD1222 recipients given second doses at about 4 weeks or at about 12 weeks were pooled, since spike-specific TCR depth and breadth were not found to differ between the two schedules. Enrollment into the trials was organized by age into subgroups of 18-55, 56-69 and 70-plus years, and those subgroups contained about 160, 30 and 59 TCR-sequenced participants, respectively. TCR sequencing was performed for roughly 240 trial participants, of whom around 210 were given two doses of AZD1222 and around 25 were given two doses of MenACWY control vaccine. Points the paper makes about the study in general: Conclusions about previously exposed vaccinees are limited, since just a handful of AZD1222 recipients were seropositive for SARS-CoV-2 at baseline. CD4 TCRs associated with the vaccine covered the entire spike protein, and the dominant responses were in regions 160-218 and 743-854. Epitopes outside the regions mutated in the B.1.351 and B.1.1.7 variants were reportedly recognized by nearly half of the unique spike-specific TCRs. A significant rise in spike-specific TCR breadth and depth was observed after two AZD1222 doses relative to day 0 and relative to MenACWY recipients. Participants were mostly white British and included more females than males, and it was suggested by the authors that clonal diversity may have been underestimated. The 56-69-year group was small, and its depth increase did not reach significance, likely because of low power. Because no day 14 peak-response samples were available, repertoires were characterized only after the peak T cell response.

With regard to this clone: It lacks a known antigen. Within one base of it there is no much larger clone, and no base qualities were kept.

The CDR3 regions of human TCRbeta chains were analyzed by immunosequencing. Processing in the source paper ran as follows. Repertoire TCRs were matched against a reference library of SARS-CoV-2-specific TCRs generated with the MIRA antigen-specificity platform. Breadth meant the fraction of unique TCRs that were SARS-CoV-2-associated, whereas depth meant the fraction of total T cells that were SARS-CoV-2-associated. Using the MIRA data, each spike-specific TCR was mapped to the spike region that the TCR reacts to and placed in a CD4 or CD8 class. Log10-transformed breadth and depth values were compared by one-way ANOVA with Sidak's multiple comparisons tests. Sourced from immuneACCESS, this table was stored by TCRdb with only in-frame sequences that have V and J called. A share of the clones is absent; for the studies checked, an unresolved V gene accounts for under half, and the remainder has no known explanation. The V and J calls and clone size come from that table; D and trimming were worked out from the DNA. For this sample there are roughly 120,000 clones; under 90% appear just once. Jointly, the top ten make up about 4.5% of the sample.

The sample's time point, from its label and the paper: baseline before first vaccination. Vaccinee samples came from UK trials COV001 and COV002, including a single-blind randomized controlled phase 2/3 trial of AZD1222 (ChAdOx1 nCoV-19) in healthy adults. For TCRbeta chain sequencing, PBMC samples were collected from trial participants at day 0 and at day 28 after the second dose. The germline ends are 6 bases apart after V is trimmed by 1 base and J by 2 bases. Including cysteine and phenylalanine, the CDR3 has 13 amino acids. Only the CDR3 region is kept as DNA, spanning 39 bases read in frame from base 1. From a lookup of the germline V gene, CDR1 and CDR2 are SGHRS and YFSETQ.

The source is an adult in good health. The sequence links TRBV5-1 to TRBJ2-5; the D gene is not confidently resolved. Sequenced here: peripheral blood, sampled on day 0 of AZD1222 vaccination. Here the CDR3 is given as CASSLLRQETQYF. The sequenced DNA is TGCGCCAGCAGCTTGCTCAGACAAGAGACCCAGTACTTC. Reference TRBV5-1 and TRBJ2-5 proteins supply the regions before and after the CDR3; the full variable domain is: KAGVTQTPRYLIKTRGQQVTLSCSPISGHRSVSWYQQTPGQGLQFLFEYFSETQRNKGNFPGRFSGRQFSNSRSEMNVSTLELGDSALYLCASSLLRQETQYFGPGTRLLVL.